This T cell receptor (beta chain) was profiled in a study of T-cell reconstitution after alpha-beta-depleted transplantation in children. Study results and caveats: It was surviving recipient T cells and thymic progenitors that gave some patients high TCRbeta diversity at day 60. Several hundred graft clones that had expanded were reportedly the source of alpha-beta T cells about two months after transplant. Fresh T-cell production supplied most of the T-cell counts and diversity seen one year after transplant.

The TCRbeta library incorporated unique molecular identifiers. From the PCR reads, TCRdb called clonotypes with MiXCR, one entry per CDR3 protein. The top ten hold about 0.77% of the sample, which has around 670,000 distinct CDR3 sequences, around 13% seen once. The V gene lost 9 bases and the J gene lost 0 bases, with 11 bases spanning the gap. CDR1 LNHDA and CDR2 SQIVND come from the germline V gene (reference sequence). The CDR3 extends over 14 amino acids. Of note for this clonotype: Its antigen is undetermined.

This clonotype originated in a girl aged 2 to 9 with congenital amegakaryocytic thrombocytopenia, due to receive a stem cell transplant. The V call is TRBV19, the J call TRBJ2-2, with no clear D. Sequencing used PBMCs, obtained before TCRalphabeta/CD19-depleted stem cell transplant. This chain's CDR3 is CARVAETNTGELFF. The CDR3 nucleotides are TGTGCCAGGGTGGCAGAGACGAACACCGGGGAGCTGTTTTTT.